A single T cell receptor beta chain is shown here with its context. This sample was included in a study of cytomegalovirus exposure and HLA in healthy donors. PCR amplification relied on 60 Vbeta primers (plus 13 Jbeta primers). Profiling relied on immunoSEQ multiplex PCR, and the TCRdb table lists in-frame clones only, not all of them. The data contain over 150,000 clones, around 84% of them singletons. Germline lookup yields CDR1 LNHDA and CDR2 SQIVND (reference sequence). With 2 bases removed from V and 4 bases from J, the gap between germline ends came to 14 bases. This CDR3 has 15 residues. Sequencing was carried out using PBMCs. The chain joins TRBV19 to TRBJ1-1; D call uncertain. The TCR was taken from a girl aged 2 to 9 in good health and CMV-seropositive. The CDR3 coding sequence is TGTGCCAGTAGTATAATAACCTCGACAAGCACTGAAGCTTTCTTT. Translation: CASSIITSTSTEAFF.